This T cell receptor beta chain was sequenced in a study of blood T cell repertoires in COVID-19. Germline V CDR1 and CDR2: SGDLS, YYNGEE. V was shortened by 0 bases and J by 1 base, with 16 bases between the two germline ends. This CDR3 comprises 18 residues. Clones were read by immunoSEQ multiplex PCR, and TCRdb kept only the in-frame ones, dropping some. The table lists approximately 150,000 clones, approximately 88% of them singletons. V is TRBV9 and J is TRBJ1-4; D may be TRBD1 (5 bases). Sequencing was done on a sample of PBMCs or T cells enriched from blood (not recorded which). This TCR was sampled from a man between 70 and 80 years old who had been exposed to COVID-19. CDR3 DNA sequence: TGTGCCAGCAGCGTAGGTCCCCAGGGAGGCAGAACTAATGAAAAACTGTTTTTT. It codes for CASSVGPQGGRTNEKLFF.